The clone carrying this T cell receptor beta chain has only a few counts. These data originate in a study of PD-1 blockade in mismatch repair-deficient tumors. The assay was immunoSEQ multiplex PCR, and TCRdb's table has in-frame clones only and misses some. This table has some 27,000 clones, around 84% appearing once. Germline CDR1 reads MGHDK; CDR2 reads SYGVNS. This CDR3 spans 15 amino acids. The germline V and J ends were trimmed by 3 bases and 7 bases, with 13 bases remaining between them. The chain carries TRBV25-1 and TRBJ1-6; D remains ambiguous. This sequence originates from an adult with mismatch repair-deficient cancer. Source: PBMCs, taken before pembrolizumab treatment. As DNA, the CDR3 is TGTGCCAGCAGTGACACTCGGGTGATGAATTCACCCCTCCACTTT. It yields the protein CASSDTRVMNSPLHF.